These T cell receptor beta chains were read from a single sample in a study of blood T cells in healthy people across ages. TCRdb passed the 5' RACE reads through MiXCR, listing each CDR3 protein once. The data show around 400,000 distinct CDR3 sequences, approximately 47% seen once. The sample consisted of blood. These receptors originate from a man in his 60s in good health. Both conserved end residues are part of each CDR3. Each record gives: CDR3 DNA, CDR3 protein, CDR3 length, J gene, D gene, V gene, clone size. D genes are given only for firm matches. Some rows have no size entry. The others give once, few or many, or a class for an expanded clone.

cdr3_nt: TGTGCCAGCAGCCGGGTGAACACTGAAGCTTTCTTT
cdr3_aa: CASSRVNTEAFF
cdr3_length: 12
j_call: TRBJ1-1
d_call: NA
v_call: TRBV5-8
clone_size: NA

cdr3_nt: TGCAGTGCTAGTCGCGGACAGGGGACATCCTACAATGAGCAGTTCTTC
cdr3_aa: CSASRGQGTSYNEQFF
cdr3_length: 16
j_call: TRBJ2-1
d_call: TRBD1
v_call: TRBV20-1
clone_size: NA

cdr3_nt: TGCAGTGCGACCGGCAGGAGGGGCGCTGGGGCCAACGTCCTGACTTTC
cdr3_aa: CSATGRRGAGANVLTF
cdr3_length: 16
j_call: TRBJ2-6
d_call: NA
v_call: TRBV20-1
clone_size: NA

cdr3_nt: TGTGCCAGCAGTCAAGAGGGCTCTGGGGCCAACGTCCTGACTTTC
cdr3_aa: CASSQEGSGANVLTF
cdr3_length: 15
j_call: TRBJ2-6
d_call: NA
v_call: TRBV3-1
clone_size: NA

cdr3_nt: TGCGCCAGCAGCTTGACCGGGTCTCCCTACAATGAGCAGTTCTTC
cdr3_aa: CASSLTGSPYNEQFF
cdr3_length: 15
j_call: TRBJ2-1
d_call: NA
v_call: TRBV5-1
clone_size: NA

cdr3_nt: TGCGCCAGCAGCCGGTCGTTTGTACTAGCAGAAGAGACCCAGTACTTC
cdr3_aa: CASSRSFVLAEETQYF
cdr3_length: 16
j_call: TRBJ2-5
d_call: NA
v_call: TRBV4-1
clone_size: NA

cdr3_nt: TGTGCCAGCAGCCAGGTGGGGGCGGGCCTCACAGATACGCAGTATTTT
cdr3_aa: CASSQVGAGLTDTQYF
cdr3_length: 16
j_call: TRBJ2-3
d_call: NA
v_call: TRBV3-1
clone_size: many

cdr3_nt: TGTGCCAGCACTCCGCTCGGGACAGGGCCCAATTCACCCCTCCACTTT
cdr3_aa: CASTPLGTGPNSPLHF
cdr3_length: 16
j_call: TRBJ1-6
d_call: TRBD1
v_call: TRBV2
clone_size: NA

cdr3_nt: TGTGCCAGCAGCTCCGAGCAGTATTCACCCCTCCACTTT
cdr3_aa: CASSSEQYSPLHF
cdr3_length: 13
j_call: TRBJ1-6
d_call: NA
v_call: TRBV7-9
clone_size: few

cdr3_nt: TGTGCCTGGAGTGTAGGACCGAACTATGGCTACACCTTC
cdr3_aa: CAWSVGPNYGYTF
cdr3_length: 13
j_call: TRBJ1-2
d_call: NA
v_call: TRBV30
clone_size: few

cdr3_nt: TGCAGTGCCCTTATACGGCTAGCGGGGAGCACAGATACGCAGTATTTT
cdr3_aa: CSALIRLAGSTDTQYF
cdr3_length: 16
j_call: TRBJ2-3
d_call: TRBD2
v_call: TRBV20-1
clone_size: NA

cdr3_nt: TGTGCCAGCAGCACCGGGGGGATTAGCACAGATACGCAGTATTTT
cdr3_aa: CASSTGGISTDTQYF
cdr3_length: 15
j_call: TRBJ2-3
d_call: TRBD2
v_call: TRBV7-9
clone_size: NA

cdr3_nt: TGTGCCAGCACCCAACATCAGGGAGGAGGCTACACCTTC
cdr3_aa: CASTQHQGGGYTF
cdr3_length: 13
j_call: TRBJ1-2
d_call: NA
v_call: TRBV5-6
clone_size: many

cdr3_nt: TGTGCCAGCAGCCAGAAAAACATTCAGTACTTC
cdr3_aa: CASSQKNIQYF
cdr3_length: 11
j_call: TRBJ2-4
d_call: NA
v_call: TRBV3-1
clone_size: NA

cdr3_nt: TGCAGTGCAGCCAGGGCGCGGACTCAAGAGACCCAGTACTTC
cdr3_aa: CSAARARTQETQYF
cdr3_length: 14
j_call: TRBJ2-5
d_call: NA
v_call: TRBV20-1
clone_size: NA